This TCR beta chain stems from a study of regulatory T cells in long-lasting Graves disease. This CDR3 spans 10 amino acids. Trimming cost V 4 bases and J 5 bases, with 2 bases left between them. Germline loops: CDR1 MNHEY, CDR2 SMNVEV (reference sequence). General study findings and limits: Samples came from peripheral blood alone, without thyroid tissue.

This clonotype has at least ten counts. The antigen remains unidentified. Library construction for TCR beta used iRepertoire HTBI primers and Arm-PCR of CDR3 regions. A single record per CDR3 protein comes from TCRdb applying MiXCR to the multiplex PCR reads. The sample lists hundreds of thousands of distinct CDR3 sequences, 15% to 19% seen once, with roughly 20% in the top ten. Time point specified: newly diagnosed GD, antithyroid drugs for less than 3 months. From PBMCs, RNA was extracted and then used to make the TCR library. The TCR was taken from a female donor with Graves disease. This chain connects TRBV27 to TRBJ2-5; the D is unclear. The input for sequencing was peripheral blood mononuclear cells (PBMCs), taken at new diagnosis, from a patient treated with antithyroid drugs. This CDR3 reads CASSYETQYF. The DNA of the CDR3 is TGTGCCAGCAGTTATGAGACCCAGTACTTC.